This T cell receptor (beta chain) was recovered during a study of CD8+ T cells in alopecia areata. Whole-study context: The drug, tofacitinib, lasted 6 to 18 months, followed by 6 months off drug.

A remark on this clone: No antigen is known for it.

The CDR3 sequence is 8 residues long. Germline assignment: CDR1 DFQATT and CDR2 SNEGSKA (reference sequence). V was shortened by 6 bases and J by 6 bases, with 2 bases between the two germline ends. Study results and limitations: Normal scalp showed lower clonality than lesional scalp, especially alopecia totalis/universalis.

cDNA reverse transcribed from extracted RNA served as the sequencing template. TCRdb's copy holds only in-frame clones and misses some; the assay was immunoSEQ multiplex PCR. Here the sample spans hundreds of thousands of clones, roughly 64% being singletons. Indicated treatment: oral pan-JAK inhibitor, 5-10 mg twice daily. Sorting of CD4+ and CD8+ T cells was performed on PBMCs. The receptor was derived from a human donor with alopecia areata. V usage is TRBV20-1 and J usage is TRBJ1-2; D call uncertain. Sequencing used CD4+ T cells sorted from blood, obtained at week 24, from a patient treated with tofacitinib. The CDR3 bases are TGCAGTGCAAATGGCTACACCTTC. Translated: CSANGYTF.